This T cell receptor beta chain was documented in a study of CD4 T cells in relation to SARS-CoV-2 and coronaviruses. Turning to this clone: Its matching antigen is unknown. Relative to the germline gene, one junction end is altered; a read error may explain this.

Unexposed donor CD4+ T cells date from 2011-2018, before the COVID-19 pandemic. After less than 11 days of culture, CD4+ T cells were isolated. CDR1 is GTSNPN, CDR2 SVGIG, per germline (reference sequence). The CDR3 extends over 11 amino acids. Using immunoSEQ multiplex PCR, the repertoire was profiled, and TCRdb retains in-frame clones only, with some absent. Of 25,000 to 30,000 clones in the sample, 76% were seen once. The clonotype was recovered from a human donor in good health. Specimen: CD4+ T cells from PBMCs, cultured in vitro. The J gene is TRBJ2-7, the V gene TRBV30; D unclear. Written as DNA, the CDR3 is TGTGCCTGGAGTGTAGGGAAGGGATTATCCTTC. It encodes CAWSVGKGLSF.